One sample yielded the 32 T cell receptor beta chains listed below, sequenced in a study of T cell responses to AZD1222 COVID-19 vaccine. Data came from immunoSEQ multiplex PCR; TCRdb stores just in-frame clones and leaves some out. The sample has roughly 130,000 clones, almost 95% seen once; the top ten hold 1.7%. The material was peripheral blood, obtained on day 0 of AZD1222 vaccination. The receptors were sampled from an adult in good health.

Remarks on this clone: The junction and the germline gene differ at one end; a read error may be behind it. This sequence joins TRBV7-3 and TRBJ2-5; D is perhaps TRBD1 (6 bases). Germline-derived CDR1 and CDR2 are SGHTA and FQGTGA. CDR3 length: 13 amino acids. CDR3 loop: CASSPRGGSPYNF. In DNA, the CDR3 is TGTGCCAGCAGCCCAAGAGGGGGTTCCCCTTATAACTTC.

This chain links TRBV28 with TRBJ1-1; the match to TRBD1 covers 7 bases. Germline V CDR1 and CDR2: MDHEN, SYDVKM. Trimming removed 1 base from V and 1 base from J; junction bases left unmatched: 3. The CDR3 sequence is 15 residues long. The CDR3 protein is CASSLFNRGNTEAFF. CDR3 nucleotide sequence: TGTGCCAGCAGTTTATTTAACAGGGGGAACACTGAAGCTTTCTTT.

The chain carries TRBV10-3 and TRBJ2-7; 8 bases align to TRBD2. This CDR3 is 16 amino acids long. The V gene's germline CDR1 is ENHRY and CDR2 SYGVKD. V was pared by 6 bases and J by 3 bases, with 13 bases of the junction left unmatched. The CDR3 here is CAISDIGAGDYYEQYV. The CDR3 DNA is TGTGCCATCAGCGACATCGGAGCGGGGGACTACTACGAGCAGTACGTC.

The CDR3 reads CASRSRGGGIKAEAFF. In nucleotides, the CDR3 is TGTGCCAGCAGATCTCGGGGAGGGGGCATCAAGGCTGAAGCTTTCTTT. The chain carries TRBV5-6 and TRBJ1-1; TRBD1 agrees at 7 bases. This CDR3 is 16 amino acids long. Germline V CDR1 and CDR2: SGHDT, YYEEEE. Trimming took 5 bases from V and 6 from J; bases not matched to a gene: 16.

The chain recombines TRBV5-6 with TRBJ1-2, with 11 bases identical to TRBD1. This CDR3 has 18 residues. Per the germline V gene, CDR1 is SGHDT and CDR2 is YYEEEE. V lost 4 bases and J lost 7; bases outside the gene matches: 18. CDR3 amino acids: CASSPRTGGENLIGGYTF. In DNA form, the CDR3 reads TGTGCCAGCAGCCCCCGGACAGGGGGCGAGAACCTTATAGGTGGCTACACCTTC.

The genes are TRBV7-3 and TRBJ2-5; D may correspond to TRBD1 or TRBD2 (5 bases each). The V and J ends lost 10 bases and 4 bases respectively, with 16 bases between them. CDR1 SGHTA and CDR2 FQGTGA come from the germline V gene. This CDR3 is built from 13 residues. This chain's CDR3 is CATAPGGGETQYF. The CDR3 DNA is TGTGCCACCGCCCCTGGTGGGGGAGAGACCCAGTACTTC.

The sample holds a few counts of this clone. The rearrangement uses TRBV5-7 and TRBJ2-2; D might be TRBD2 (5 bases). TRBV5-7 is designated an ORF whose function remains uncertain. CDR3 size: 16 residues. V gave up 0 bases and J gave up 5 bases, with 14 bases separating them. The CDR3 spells CASSLGAGNETGELFF. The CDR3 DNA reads TGTGCCAGCAGCTTGGGGGCCGGGAATGAAACCGGGGAGCTGTTTTTT.

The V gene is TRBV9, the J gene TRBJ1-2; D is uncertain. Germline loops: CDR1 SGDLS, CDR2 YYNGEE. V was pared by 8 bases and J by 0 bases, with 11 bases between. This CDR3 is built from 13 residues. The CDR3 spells CASSTLANYGYTF. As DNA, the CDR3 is TGTGCCAGTAGCACCCTAGCTAACTATGGCTACACCTTC.

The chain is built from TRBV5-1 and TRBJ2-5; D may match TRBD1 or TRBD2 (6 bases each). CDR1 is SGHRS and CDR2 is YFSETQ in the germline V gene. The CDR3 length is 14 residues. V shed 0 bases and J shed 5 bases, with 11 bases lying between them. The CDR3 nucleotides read TGCGCCAGCAGCTTGGGAGGGGGGAAGGAGACCCAGTACTTC. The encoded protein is CASSLGGGKETQYF.

This chain's CDR3 is CASSYTGGGTETQYF. The CDR3 coding sequence is TGTGCCAGTAGTTATACAGGTGGGGGTACGGAGACCCAGTACTTC. The chain uses TRBV19 and TRBJ2-5; D might be TRBD1 or TRBD2, each matching 5 bases. The CDR3 contains 15 residues. V gave up 5 bases and J gave up 5 bases, with 18 bases separating them. Germline V gene sequence: CDR1 LNHDA, CDR2 SQIVND (reference sequence).

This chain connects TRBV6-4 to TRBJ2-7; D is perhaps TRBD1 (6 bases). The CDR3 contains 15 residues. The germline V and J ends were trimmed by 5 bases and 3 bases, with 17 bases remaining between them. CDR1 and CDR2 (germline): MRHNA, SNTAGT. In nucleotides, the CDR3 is TGTGCCAGCAGTCCTAGGGGGTGCAGCTTCTACGAGCAGTACGTC. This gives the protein CASSPRGCSFYEQYV.

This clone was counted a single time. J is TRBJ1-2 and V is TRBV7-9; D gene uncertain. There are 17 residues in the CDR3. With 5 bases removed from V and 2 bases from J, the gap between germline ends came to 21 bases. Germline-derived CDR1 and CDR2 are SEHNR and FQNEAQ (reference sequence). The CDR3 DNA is TGTGCCAGCAGCCTGCCTCAAGGACTCGGGCAAAACTATGGCTACACCTTC. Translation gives CASSLPQGLGQNYGYTF. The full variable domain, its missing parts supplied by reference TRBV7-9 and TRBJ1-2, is DTGVSQNPRHKITKRGQNVTFRCDPISEHNRLYWYRQTLGQGPEFLTYFQNEAQLEKSRLLSDRFSAERPKGSFSTLEIQRTEQGDSAMYLCASSLPQGLGQNYGYTFGSGTRLTVV.

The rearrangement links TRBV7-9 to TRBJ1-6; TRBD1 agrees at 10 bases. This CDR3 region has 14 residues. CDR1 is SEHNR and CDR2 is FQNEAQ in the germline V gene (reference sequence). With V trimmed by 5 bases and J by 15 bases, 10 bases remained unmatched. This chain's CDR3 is CASSRDRGRLLLHF. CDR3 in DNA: TGTGCCAGCAGCCGGGACAGGGGCCGCCTTCTCCTCCACTTT.

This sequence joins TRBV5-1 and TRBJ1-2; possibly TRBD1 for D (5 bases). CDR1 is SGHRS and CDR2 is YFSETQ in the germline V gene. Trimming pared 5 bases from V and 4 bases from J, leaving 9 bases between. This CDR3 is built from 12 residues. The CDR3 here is CASRVGAYGYTF. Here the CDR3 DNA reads TGCGCCAGCAGGGTAGGGGCCTATGGCTACACCTTC.

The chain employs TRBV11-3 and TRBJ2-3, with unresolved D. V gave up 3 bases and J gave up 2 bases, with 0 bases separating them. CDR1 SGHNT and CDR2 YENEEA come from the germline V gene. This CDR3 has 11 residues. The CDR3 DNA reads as TGTGCCAGCAGCTTCACAGATACGCAGTATTTT. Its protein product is CASSFTDTQYF.

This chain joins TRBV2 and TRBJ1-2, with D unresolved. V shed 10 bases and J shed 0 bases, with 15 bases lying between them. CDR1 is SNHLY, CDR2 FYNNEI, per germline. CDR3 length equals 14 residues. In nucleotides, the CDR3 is TGTGCCACCTCCGGACGGCCTACTAACTATGGCTACACCTTC. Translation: CATSGRPTNYGYTF.

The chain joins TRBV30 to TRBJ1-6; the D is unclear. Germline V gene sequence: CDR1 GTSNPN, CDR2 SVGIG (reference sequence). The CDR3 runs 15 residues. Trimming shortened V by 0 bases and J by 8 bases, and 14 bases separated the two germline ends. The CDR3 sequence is CAWSVGGSPYSPLHF. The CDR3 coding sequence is TGTGCCTGGAGTGTGGGCGGTTCACCCTATTCACCCCTCCACTTT. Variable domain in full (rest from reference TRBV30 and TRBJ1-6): SQTIHQWPATLVQPVGSPLSLECTVEGTSNPNLYWYRQAAGRGLQLLFYSVGIGQISSEVPQNLSASRPQDRQFILSSKKLLLSDSGFYLCAWSVGGSPYSPLHFGNGTRLTVT.

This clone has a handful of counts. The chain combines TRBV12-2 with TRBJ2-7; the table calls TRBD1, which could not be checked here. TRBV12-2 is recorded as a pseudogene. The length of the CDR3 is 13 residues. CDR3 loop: CASRSGQGNEQYV. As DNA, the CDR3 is TGTGCAAGTCGCTCGGGACAGGGGAACGAGCAGTACGTC.

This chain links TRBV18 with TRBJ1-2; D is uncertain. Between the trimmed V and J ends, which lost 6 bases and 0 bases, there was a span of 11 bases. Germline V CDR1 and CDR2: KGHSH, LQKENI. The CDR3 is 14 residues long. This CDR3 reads CASSDAVPNYGYTF. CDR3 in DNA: TGTGCCAGCTCTGACGCGGTACCTAACTATGGCTACACCTTC.

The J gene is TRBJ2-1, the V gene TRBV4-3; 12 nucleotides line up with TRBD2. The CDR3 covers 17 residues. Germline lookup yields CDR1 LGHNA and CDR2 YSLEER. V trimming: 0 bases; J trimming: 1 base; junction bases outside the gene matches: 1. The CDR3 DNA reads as TGCGCCAGCAGCCAAGACGGACTAGCGGGATCCTACAATGAGCAGTTCTTC. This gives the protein CASSQDGLAGSYNEQFF.

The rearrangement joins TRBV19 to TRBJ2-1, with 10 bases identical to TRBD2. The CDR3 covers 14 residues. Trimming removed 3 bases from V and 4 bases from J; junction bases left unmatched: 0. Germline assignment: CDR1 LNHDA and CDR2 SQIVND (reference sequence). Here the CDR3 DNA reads TGTGCCAGTAGTATGACTAGCGGGTACAATGAGCAGTTCTTC. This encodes CASSMTSGYNEQFF.

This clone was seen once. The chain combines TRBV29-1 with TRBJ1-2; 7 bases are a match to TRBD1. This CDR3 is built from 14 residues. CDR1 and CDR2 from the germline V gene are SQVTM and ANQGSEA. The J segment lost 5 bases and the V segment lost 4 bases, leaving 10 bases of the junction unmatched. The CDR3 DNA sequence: TGCAGCGTTGGAGCCCAGGGGGGGAGGTATGGCTACACCTTC. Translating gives CSVGAQGGRYGYTF.

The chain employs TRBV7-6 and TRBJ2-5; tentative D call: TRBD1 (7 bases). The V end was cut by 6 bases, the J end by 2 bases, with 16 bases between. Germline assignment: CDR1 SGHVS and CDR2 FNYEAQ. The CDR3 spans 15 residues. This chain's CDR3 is CASSSGGQLQETQYF. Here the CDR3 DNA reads TGTGCCAGCAGTTCCGGGGGACAGCTACAAGAGACCCAGTACTTC.

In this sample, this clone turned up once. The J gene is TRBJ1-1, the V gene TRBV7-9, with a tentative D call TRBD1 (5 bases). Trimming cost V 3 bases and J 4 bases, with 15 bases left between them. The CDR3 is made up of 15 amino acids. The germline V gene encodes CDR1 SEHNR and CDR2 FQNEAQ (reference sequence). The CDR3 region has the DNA TGTGCCAGCAGCTTGGACCGGGCGGGGCCCACTGAAGCTTTCTTT. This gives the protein CASSLDRAGPTEAFF.

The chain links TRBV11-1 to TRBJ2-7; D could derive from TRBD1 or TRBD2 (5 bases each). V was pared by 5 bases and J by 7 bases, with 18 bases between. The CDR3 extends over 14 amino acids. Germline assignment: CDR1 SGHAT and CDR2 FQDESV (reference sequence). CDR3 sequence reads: CASSPGTGWWEQYF. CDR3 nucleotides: TGTGCCAGCAGCCCCGGGACCGGATGGTGGGAGCAGTACTTC.

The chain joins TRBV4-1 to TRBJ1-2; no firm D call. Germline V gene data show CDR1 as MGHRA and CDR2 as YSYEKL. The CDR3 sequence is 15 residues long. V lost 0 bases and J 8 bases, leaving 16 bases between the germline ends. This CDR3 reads CASSQDRHPLEGYTF. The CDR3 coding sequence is TGCGCCAGCAGCCAAGATAGGCATCCCCTGGAGGGCTACACCTTC.

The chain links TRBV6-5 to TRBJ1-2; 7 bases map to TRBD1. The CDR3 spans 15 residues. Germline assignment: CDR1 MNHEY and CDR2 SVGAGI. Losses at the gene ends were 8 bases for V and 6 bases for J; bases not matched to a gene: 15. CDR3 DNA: TGTGCCAGCCAACCTCTGACAGGGACCCGGGATGGCTACACCTTC. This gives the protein CASQPLTGTRDGYTF.

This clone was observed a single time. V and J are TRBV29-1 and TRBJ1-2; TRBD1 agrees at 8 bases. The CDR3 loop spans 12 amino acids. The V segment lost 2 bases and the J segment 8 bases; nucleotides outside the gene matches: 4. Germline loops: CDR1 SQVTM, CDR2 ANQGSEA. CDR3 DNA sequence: TGCAGCGTTGAACACAGGGGGGGCGGCTACACCTTC. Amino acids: CSVEHRGGGYTF.

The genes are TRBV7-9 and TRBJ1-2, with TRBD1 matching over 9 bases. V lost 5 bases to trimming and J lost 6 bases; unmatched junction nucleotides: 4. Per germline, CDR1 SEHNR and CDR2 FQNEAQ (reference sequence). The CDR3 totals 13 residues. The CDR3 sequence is CASSTGTGNGYTF. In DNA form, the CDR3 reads TGTGCCAGCAGCACAGGGACAGGGAATGGCTACACCTTC.

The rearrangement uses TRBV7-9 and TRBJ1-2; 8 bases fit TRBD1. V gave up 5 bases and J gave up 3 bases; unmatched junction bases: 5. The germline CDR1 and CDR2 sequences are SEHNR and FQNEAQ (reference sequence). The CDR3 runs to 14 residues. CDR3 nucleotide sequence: TGTGCCAGCAGCCAGGGGGCCGGCGACTATGGCTACACCTTC. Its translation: CASSQGAGDYGYTF.

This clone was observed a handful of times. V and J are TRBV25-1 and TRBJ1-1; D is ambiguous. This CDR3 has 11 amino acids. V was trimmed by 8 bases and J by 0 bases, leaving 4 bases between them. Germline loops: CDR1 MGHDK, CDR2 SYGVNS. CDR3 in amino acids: CASRVNTEAFF. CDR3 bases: TGTGCCAGCCGAGTGAACACTGAAGCTTTCTTT.

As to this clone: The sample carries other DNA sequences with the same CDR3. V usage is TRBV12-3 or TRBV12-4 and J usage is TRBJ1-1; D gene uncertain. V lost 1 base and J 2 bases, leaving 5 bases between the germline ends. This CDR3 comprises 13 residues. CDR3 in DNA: TGTGCCAGCAGTTTAGGGCCTAACACTGAAGCTTTCTTT. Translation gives CASSLGPNTEAFF.